Listed below are T cell receptor beta chains from one sample, sequenced in a study of stem cell transplantation in POMP-related autoinflammatory disease. Only in-frame clones appear in the TCRdb table, and some are missing; sequencing was by immunoSEQ multiplex PCR. The sample contains 7,500 to 10,000 clones, just over 85% of which appear only once. This sample comprised CD8+ T cells from PBMCs, obtained after stem cell transplantation. The receptors were sampled from a human patient with POMP-related autoinflammation and immune dysregulation (PRAID). Some T cells may be supplied by the graft donor. The CDR3 runs from the conserved cysteine through the conserved F or W. Fields, in order: J gene, V gene, CDR3 protein.

TRBJ2-7 | TRBV2 | CASSDGQGGYEQYF
TRBJ2-5 | TRBV12-3/TRBV12-4 | CASAGQSQTQYF
TRBJ1-6 | TRBV4-1 | CASSQERVRARVKIPSNSPLHF
TRBJ2-2 | TRBV11-2 | CASSLDRSRTGNTGELFF
TRBJ1-2 | TRBV2 | CASSEPVTDYSNYGYTF
TRBJ2-2 | TRBV4-2 | CASSQDVLAGELFF
TRBJ2-5 | TRBV7-6 | CASSLSVYRDSDETQYF
TRBJ1-1 | TRBV7-9 | CASSSGQLSNTEAFF
TRBJ1-2 | TRBV15 | CATSRDGGGENYGYTF
TRBJ2-1 | TRBV19 | CASSINREQFF
TRBJ1-1 | TRBV5-8 | CASSLGPTTEAFF
TRBJ1-5 | TRBV27 | CASSLVANNQPQHF
TRBJ2-5 | TRBV7-9 | CASSPSILDTARETQYF
TRBJ2-2 | TRBV15 | CATQEGGTGELFF
TRBJ2-3 | TRBV19 | CASSTGLAGGTDTQYF
TRBJ2-1 | TRBV27 | CASSRTPGTISYNEQFF
TRBJ2-5 | TRBV2 | CASSELGNGETQYF
TRBJ1-6 | TRBV16 | CASSQYLTTRGNSPLHF
TRBJ2-7 | TRBV27 | CASSLSFNYEQYF
TRBJ2-1 | TRBV5-5 | CASSFAGRNEQFF
TRBJ2-1 | TRBV6-1 | CASSERQDRNYEQFF
TRBJ1-1 | TRBV3-1/TRBV3-2 | CASSQDGDSQAEAFF
TRBJ2-3 | TRBV29-1 | CSVEDPLGPAGEADTQYF
TRBJ2-1 | TRBV15 | CATSRFVAQGRSYNEQFF
TRBJ2-7 | TRBV18 | CASSPAGPRPYGPVEQYF
TRBJ1-1 | TRBV15 | CATSRDMRVTEAFF
TRBJ2-5 | TRBV13 | CASSLRGGGETQYF
TRBJ2-7 | TRBV5-6 | CASSPGPSGYYEQYF
TRBJ2-7 | TRBV7-8 | CASSLDYAGGTASYEQYF
TRBJ1-1 | TRBV9 | CASSATTGWATEAFF
TRBJ1-5 | TRBV12-3/TRBV12-4 | CASSLVAGQPQHF
TRBJ2-3 | TRBV13 | CASSFSGFTDTQYF
TRBJ1-5 | TRBV6-1 | CASSAHREWSNQPQHF